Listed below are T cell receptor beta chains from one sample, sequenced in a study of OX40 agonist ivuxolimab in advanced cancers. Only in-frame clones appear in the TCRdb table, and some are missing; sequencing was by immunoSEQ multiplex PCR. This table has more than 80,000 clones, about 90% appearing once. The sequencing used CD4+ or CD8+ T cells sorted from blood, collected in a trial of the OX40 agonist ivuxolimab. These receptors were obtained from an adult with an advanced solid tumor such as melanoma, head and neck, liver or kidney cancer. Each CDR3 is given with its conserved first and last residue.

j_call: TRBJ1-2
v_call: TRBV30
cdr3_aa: CAWSRRQQYTF

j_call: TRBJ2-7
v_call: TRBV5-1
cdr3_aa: CASSPTGSPRYEQYF

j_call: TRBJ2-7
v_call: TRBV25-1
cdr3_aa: CASSEELADYEQYF

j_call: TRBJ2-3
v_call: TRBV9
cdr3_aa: CASSNLQADTQYF

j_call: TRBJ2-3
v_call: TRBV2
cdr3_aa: CASSELASGTDTQYF

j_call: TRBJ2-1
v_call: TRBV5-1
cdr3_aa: CASSLSPGGVGEQFF

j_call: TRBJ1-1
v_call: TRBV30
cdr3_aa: CAWTSGVGSSAFF

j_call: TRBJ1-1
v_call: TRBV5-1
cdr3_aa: CASSPGDFTEAFF

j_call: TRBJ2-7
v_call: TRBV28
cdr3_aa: CASKKDRNSYEQYF

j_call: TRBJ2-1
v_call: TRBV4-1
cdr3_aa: CASSQDRANEQFF

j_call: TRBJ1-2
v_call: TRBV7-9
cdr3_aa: CASSLPPQYGYTF

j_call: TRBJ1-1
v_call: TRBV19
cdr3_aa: CASSIVPGQVRNTEAFF

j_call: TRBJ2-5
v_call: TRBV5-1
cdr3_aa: CASSLFGGRGPETQYF

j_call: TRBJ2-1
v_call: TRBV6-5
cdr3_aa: CASSYSPSAQEQFF

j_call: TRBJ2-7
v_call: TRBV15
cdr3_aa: CATSRNQGPYEQYF

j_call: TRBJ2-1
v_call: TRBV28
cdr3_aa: CASSPHSGSSYNEQFF

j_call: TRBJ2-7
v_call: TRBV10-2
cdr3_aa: CASSEPKREYEQYF

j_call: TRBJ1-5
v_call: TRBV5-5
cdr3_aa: CASSSRTPGQPQHF

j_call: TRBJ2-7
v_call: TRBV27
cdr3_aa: CASSLAKGSYEQYF

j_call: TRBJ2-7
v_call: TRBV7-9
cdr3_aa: CASSKGGSGRQRPYEQYF

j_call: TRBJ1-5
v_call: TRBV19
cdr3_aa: CASSSSGTGLINQPQHF

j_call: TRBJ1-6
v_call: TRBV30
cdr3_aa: CAWSLSYTGFVLHF

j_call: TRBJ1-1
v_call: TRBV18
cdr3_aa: CASSLRAGNTEAFF

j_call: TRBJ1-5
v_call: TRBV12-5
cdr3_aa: CASGLGQSNQPQHF

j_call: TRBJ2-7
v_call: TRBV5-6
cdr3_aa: CASSLRAGYEQYF

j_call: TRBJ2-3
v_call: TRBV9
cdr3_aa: CASSPPRGSGTDTQYF

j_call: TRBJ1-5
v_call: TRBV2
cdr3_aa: CASTAVRGSNQPQHF

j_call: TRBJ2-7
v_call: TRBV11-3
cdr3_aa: CASSLDRERPPRGEQYF

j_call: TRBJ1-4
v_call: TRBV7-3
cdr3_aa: CASNLYREKLFF

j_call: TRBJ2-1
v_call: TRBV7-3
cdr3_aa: CASSPSGGLYNEQFF

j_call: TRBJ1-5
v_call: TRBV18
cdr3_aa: CASSPETGGNQPQHF

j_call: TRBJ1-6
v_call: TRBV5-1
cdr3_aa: CASSTRQGLGSPLHF

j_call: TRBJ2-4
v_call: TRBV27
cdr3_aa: CASSLQAGGSIQYF

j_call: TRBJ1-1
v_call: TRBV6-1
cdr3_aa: CASSDILVGNTEAFF

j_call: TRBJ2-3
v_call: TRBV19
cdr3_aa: CASSMADTQYF

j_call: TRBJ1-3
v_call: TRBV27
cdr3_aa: CASSGDRNTIYF

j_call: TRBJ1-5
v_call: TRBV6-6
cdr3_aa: CASSYLGYSNQPQHF

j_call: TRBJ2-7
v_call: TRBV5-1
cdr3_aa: CASSPGSGTSGYEQYF

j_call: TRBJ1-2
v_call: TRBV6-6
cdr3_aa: CASSYLAPANYGYTF

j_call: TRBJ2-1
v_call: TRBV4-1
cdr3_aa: CASSLGGSGGPYNEQFF

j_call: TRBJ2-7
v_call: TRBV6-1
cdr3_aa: CASSEGPSAAYEQYF

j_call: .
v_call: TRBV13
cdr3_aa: CASSTQGTEQYF

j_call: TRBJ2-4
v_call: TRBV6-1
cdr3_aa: CASLTKRGPGDIQYF

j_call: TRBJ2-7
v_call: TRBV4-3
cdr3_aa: CASSQGYQDSYEQYF

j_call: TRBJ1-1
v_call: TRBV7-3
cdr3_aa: CASSSRGERADEAFF